This TCR beta chain was sequenced in a study of regulatory T cells in long-lasting Graves disease. Across the study: Patients met the persistent Graves' disease definition after over 5 years of antithyroid drugs with positive TSH receptor antibodies. Findings of the study overall: Patients whose Graves' disease persisted exhibited lower TCR diversity than those newly diagnosed. The sample size was small, and this may have reduced accuracy.

As concerns this clonotype: Its antigen is unidentified.

CDR1 and CDR2 (germline): MNHEY, SVGEGT. The CDR3 is 16 residues long. The V end was cut by 4 bases, the J end by 0 bases, with 16 bases between. iRepertoire HTBI primers and Arm-PCR of CDR3 regions built TCR beta libraries. Via MiXCR, TCRdb re-called the multiplex PCR reads, giving one row per CDR3 protein. Found here are roughly 400,000 distinct CDR3 sequences, under 25% of them singletons; the top ten hold around 20%. Time point reported: persistent/refractory GD, antithyroid drugs over 5 years with positive TRAb. RNA isolated from PBMCs was used to make the TCR library. V and J are TRBV6-2 or TRBV6-3 and TRBJ2-7; D may be TRBD1 (6 bases). This clonotype originated in a female donor with Graves disease. Sequenced here: peripheral blood mononuclear cells (PBMCs), sampled when the disease was refractory, from a patient treated with antithyroid drugs. DNA of the CDR3: TGTGCCAGCAGTTCCAGAACGCAGGGGTCCTCCTACGAGCAGTACTTC. This translates into CASSSRTQGSSYEQYF.